This section outlines one TCR beta chain sequence together with its context. CDR1 MNHNS and CDR2 SASEGT come from the germline V gene. V dropped 5 bases and J dropped 2; count of bases not matched to a gene: 8. The CDR3 totals 15 residues. Assay used: immunoSEQ multiplex PCR; TCRdb lists only in-frame clones, some missing. This sample carries 65,000 to 90,000 clones, around 90% of them seen once, and the ten largest clones take about 0.27%. This sample was included in a study of technical replicates of blood from a handful of donors. This chain uses TRBV6-1 with TRBJ1-2, with 7 bases that match TRBD1. The source is a human donor in good health. Sequenced sample: T cells isolated from PBMCs. The DNA of the CDR3 is TGTGCCAGCAGTCCAATCGGACAGGCAAACTATGGCTACACCTTC. The encoded protein is CASSPIGQANYGYTF.